This T cell receptor beta chain emerged from a study of radiation and T cells in renal cell carcinoma (dated by TCRdb to the early 2020s). Context from the whole study: The samples were obtained from a clinical trial, where primary renal cell carcinomas were treated with 15 Gy stereotactic body radiation therapy and then removed by nephrectomy 4 weeks afterward. In total, roughly 53 samples underwent TCR beta sequencing: 25 or so tumors plus 27 peripheral blood samples. In the approximately 53 samples combined, some 4,000,000 unique CDR3 nucleotide sequences were found, encoding roughly 3,000,000 unique CDR3 amino acid sequences.

With respect to this clone: Its target antigen remains unknown. Base qualities are missing; no much larger clone stands one base away.

Overall results and qualifications from the work: An increase in top tumor clonotypes in blood was observed from baseline to 2 weeks post-radiation, followed by contraction by 4 weeks, which was taken to suggest transient expansion of tumor-resident clones. No pretreatment tumor biopsies were available, so the baseline intratumoral presence of clonotypes could not be determined. Blood repertoire dynamics were not followed beyond 4 weeks after treatment. Effects of radiation dose or scheduling on the TCR repertoire could not be addressed with the single-armed trial design.

The time point label, read with the paper, signifies: blood 2 weeks post-SBRT. The treatment or condition label for this specimen denotes: 15 Gy SBRT to primary tumor, nephrectomy 4 weeks later. Serial peripheral blood from radiation-treated patients was sampled at baseline, 2 weeks and 4 weeks after SBRT to track tumor-enriched clonotypes. Every patient's renal cell carcinoma showed clear cell pathology. The QIAamp DNA Blood Mini Kit (Qiagen) was used to prepare genomic DNA for TCR sequencing. Samples were included in the analyses only if all quality control checks were passed. Following the manufacturer's recommendations, the immunoSEQ kit was used to generate TCR beta libraries from genomic DNA. To prepare libraries, a first multiplex PCR with proprietary primers was run, followed by a second PCR that added unique barcodes, and a bead cleanup was done after each round. Each sample batch included a kit-provided positive control reaction and a negative control reaction. The final libraries were assessed on an Agilent 4200 TapeStation D1000 ScreenTape, pooled by volume, and quantified by qPCR. Sequencing was performed on an Illumina NextSeq500 using a MidOutput 150-cycle cartridge, with 156 Read1 cycles, 15 Index1 cycles, and the kit custom primers. The pooled library was loaded at 1.0 pM with approximately 20% PhiX control spiked in. The authors' pipeline ran thus. Vendor-processed data were analyzed in R, and a clonotype was defined as all T cells sharing the same CDR3 nucleotide sequence. For clone abundance analyses, frequencies were normalized to the 10,000 most abundant clones per sample. Before analysis, public T cell clones were removed, and these numbered fewer than five per sample on average. Tumor-enriched clonotypes and baseline blood-enriched clonotypes were defined as those with an abundance difference of at least 32-fold between compartments. Clonotypes expanded or contracted between blood time points were identified with a beta-binomial differential abundance model. Tumor-blood repertoire similarity was measured with the Baroni-Urbani and Buser coefficient, and group comparisons used two-tailed Wilcoxon tests in R. In its TCRdb copy, this immuneACCESS table keeps in-frame sequences only and misses some clones. Where compared with another copy, unresolved V genes explain less than half of these, and the others have no known cause. V, J and clone size derive from that table, while D and trimming were established from the DNA sequence. The sample yields some 120,000 clones; 70% to 90% were counted once. In total, the top ten clones hold about 1.9% of the sample.

The specimen was blood, collected from a patient whose treatment included radiotherapy and nephrectomy. This TCR was recovered from a woman aged 60-70 years with renal cell carcinoma.

The CDR3 loop reads CASSYRGVGTEAFF. The nucleotide sequence reads as follows: TGTGCCAGCAGCTACAGGGGTGTAGGGACTGAAGCTTTCTTT. The sequence is built from TRBV7-9 and TRBJ1-1, with 7 bases aligning to TRBD1. For this chain, trimming is 4 bases at the V end and 5 bases at the J end, and the number of junction bases without a gene match is 7. The CDR3 covers 14 residues, taking in both the cysteine and the phenylalanine. Just the 42-base CDR3 DNA is kept, in frame starting at base 1. The germline V gene (reference sequence) specifies SEHNR as CDR1 and FQNEAQ as CDR2.